These 32 T cell receptor beta chains were all obtained from the same sample, sequenced in a study of control samples from healthy donors and cancer patients. TCRdb keeps only in-frame clones here, not all; method: immunoSEQ multiplex PCR. The data show roughly 130,000 clones, about 93% seen once. The material sequenced was PBMCs. These receptors were collected from a man aged 55 to 70 with colorectal cancer.

In its sample, this clone was seen once. This chain joins TRBV24-1 and TRBJ2-1; D unresolved. The CDR3 loop spans 16 amino acids. V was pared by 0 bases and J by 7 bases, with 15 bases between. CDR1 KGHDR and CDR2 SFDVKD come from the germline V gene. CDR3 in amino acids: CATSDLQDPSGNEQFF. For the CDR3, the DNA is TGTGCCACCAGTGATTTGCAGGATCCTAGTGGGAATGAGCAGTTCTTC.

This clone was picked up one time. V usage is TRBV19 and J usage is TRBJ2-1; 8 bases match TRBD1. This CDR3 has 14 residues. CDR1 and CDR2 from the germline V gene are LNHDA and SQIVND (reference sequence). The CDR3 loop reads CASSRTGSYNEQFF. The CDR3 DNA is TGTGCTTCTAGTAGGACAGGGTCCTACAATGAGCAGTTCTTC.

The genes are TRBV7-2 and TRBJ2-1; 11 nucleotides agree with TRBD2. The germline V gene encodes CDR1 SGHTA and CDR2 FQGNSA. The CDR3 sequence is 16 residues long. V trimming: 7 bases; J trimming: 7 bases; junction bases outside the gene matches: 12. The CDR3 DNA reads TGTGCCAGCAACCCTCTTAGCGGGGGGGCGGGAAATGAGCAGTTCTTC. Translation: CASNPLSGGAGNEQFF.

The V gene is TRBV4-1, the J gene TRBJ1-4; TRBD1 agrees at 7 bases. The ends lost 3 bases at V and 2 bases at J; junction bases unmatched: 6. CDR1 MGHRA and CDR2 YSYEKL come from the germline V gene. The CDR3 extends over 16 amino acids. The chain's CDR3 is CASSQSPGGTNEKLFF. DNA for the CDR3: TGCGCCAGCAGCCAGTCCCCAGGGGGTACTAATGAAAAACTGTTTTTT.

V gene TRBV28 combines with J gene TRBJ1-5; perhaps TRBD1 as D (5 bases). V lost 6 bases and J 11 bases, leaving 17 bases between the germline ends. The germline CDR1 and CDR2 sequences are MDHEN and SYDVKM. The CDR3 sequence is 13 residues long. The CDR3 DNA sequence: TGTGCCAGCAGCCCCACAGGCAGTCTGGCCCAGCATTTT. This sequence encodes CASSPTGSLAQHF.

The chain joins TRBV6-5 to TRBJ2-2; D is unclear. V lost 11 bases and J 7 bases, leaving 11 bases between the germline ends. Per the germline V gene, CDR1 is MNHEY and CDR2 is SVGAGI. This CDR3 spans 11 amino acids. The CDR3 DNA sequence: TGTGCCTGCGGCCGGAGCGGGGAGCTGTTTTTT. This encodes CACGRSGELFF.

This clone was counted a single time. The chain carries TRBV10-3 and TRBJ1-2, with 7 bases aligning to TRBD1. CDR3 length: 13 amino acids. V trimming: 4 bases; J trimming: 7 bases; junction bases outside the gene matches: 6. Germline values: CDR1 ENHRY, CDR2 SYGVKD. CDR3 sequence (DNA): TGTGCCATCAGTGGCCAGGGGGAGAGTGGCTACACCTTC. It translates to CAISGQGESGYTF.

This clone was counted once. This chain uses TRBV11-2 with TRBJ2-7; D call uncertain. CDR1 is SGHAT, CDR2 FQNNGV, per germline. V lost 5 bases to trimming and J lost 1 base, with 9 bases between them. The CDR3 sequence is 13 residues long. The CDR3 DNA follows: TGTGCCAGCAGCCCAAGTGAATCCTACGAGCAGTACTTC. The encoded protein is CASSPSESYEQYF.

The chain combines TRBV21-1 with TRBJ1-2; TRBD1, the table's D call, lacks a check against the DNA. TRBV21-1 is classified as a pseudogene. This CDR3 spans 18 amino acids. The CDR3 reads CASSKPSRSSRDHLGYTF. In nucleotides, the CDR3 is TGTGCCAGCAGCAAACCTTCTCGGAGTAGCAGGGATCATCTAGGCTACACCTTC.

This chain connects TRBV28 to TRBJ1-2; D perhaps matches TRBD1 (5 bases). Germline values: CDR1 MDHEN, CDR2 SYDVKM. This CDR3 is 18 amino acids long. Trimming shortened V by 4 bases and J by 2 bases, and 23 bases separated the two germline ends. Here the CDR3 DNA reads TGTGCCAGCAGTTATGCCCCGGGACGGATAAGCCCCAACTATGGCTACACCTTC. This translates into CASSYAPGRISPNYGYTF.

The chain links TRBV30 to TRBJ1-6; 10 bases agree with TRBD1. Germline V gene lookup returns CDR1 GTSNPN and CDR2 SVGIG (reference sequence). The CDR3 spans 15 residues. The junction had 8 bases not matched to a gene; V was cut back by 3 bases and J by 9 bases. In DNA, the CDR3 is TGTGCCTGGAGACCCGACAGGGGGCGAGGTTCACCCCTCCACTTT. It encodes CAWRPDRGRGSPLHF.

The rearrangement joins TRBV4-1 to TRBJ2-3; 8 bases match TRBD1. Looked up from germline, CDR1 is MGHRA and CDR2 is YSYEKL. This CDR3 is 17 amino acids long. Germline trimming cut 3 bases from V and 1 base from J; bases unmatched to any gene: 9. For the CDR3, the DNA is TGCGCCAGCAGCCACCTCGGGCGGGGACAGGGCACAGATACGCAGTATTTT. It translates to CASSHLGRGQGTDTQYF.

The chain joins TRBV7-2 to TRBJ1-5; unclear D gene. Per germline, CDR1 SGHTA and CDR2 FQGNSA. This CDR3 region has 16 residues. Trimming left V 3 bases short and J 0 bases short, with 12 bases between. The CDR3 protein is CASSFQETSSNQPQHF. CDR3 nucleotide sequence: TGTGCCAGCAGCTTTCAGGAGACTAGTAGCAATCAGCCCCAGCATTTT.

V gene TRBV5-5 combines with J gene TRBJ1-1; D gene unclear. The CDR3 runs 16 residues. CDR1 SGHKS and CDR2 YYEKEE come from the germline V gene (reference sequence). Between the trimmed V and J ends, which lost 0 bases and 1 base, there was a span of 13 bases. Here the CDR3 reads CASSLAVGRSNTEAFF. The CDR3 nucleotides are TGTGCCAGCAGCTTGGCGGTAGGGAGGTCGAACACTGAAGCTTTCTTT.

The chain uses TRBV6-1 and TRBJ1-1; D not resolved. V gave up 1 base and J gave up 6 bases, with 9 bases separating them. The CDR3 runs 13 residues. CDR1 and CDR2 (germline): MNHNS, SASEGT. CDR3 nucleotides: TGTGCCAGCAGTGAAGGGGGATGGGCTGAAGCTTTCTTT. This translates into CASSEGGWAEAFF.

The chain is built from TRBV6-2 or TRBV6-3 and TRBJ2-3, with D perhaps matching TRBD2 (6 bases). This CDR3 has 15 residues. The germline CDR1 and CDR2 sequences are MNHEY and SVGEGT. V lost 5 bases to trimming and J lost 4 bases, with 16 bases between them. CDR3 in amino acids: CASSNMTRLADTQYF. The CDR3 DNA reads as TGTGCCAGCAGTAATATGACTAGATTGGCAGATACGCAGTATTTT.

The chain is built from TRBV28 and TRBJ1-5, with a weak D call TRBD1 (5 bases). Germline CDR1 and CDR2: MDHEN and SYDVKM. The CDR3 has 14 amino acids. V was clipped by 6 bases and J by 4 bases, with 13 bases between them. The CDR3 nucleotides are TGTGCCAGCAGGCTGGGACCGCGAAATCAGCCCCAGCATTTT. It encodes CASRLGPRNQPQHF.

The chain carries TRBV25-1 and TRBJ1-1; TRBD1 agrees at 10 bases. The V gene end was trimmed by 5 bases and the J gene end by 6 bases; junction bases not matched to a gene: 9. The germline V gene encodes CDR1 MGHDK and CDR2 SYGVNS. This CDR3 contains 15 residues. The CDR3 DNA reads TGTGCCAGCAGTCTCGGGACAGGGGTCAGTGCTGAAGCTTTCTTT. Amino acids: CASSLGTGVSAEAFF.

The rearrangement uses TRBV7-8 and TRBJ2-7; tentatively, D is TRBD1 (5 bases). This CDR3 is 15 amino acids long. V gave up 5 bases and J gave up 1 base, with 15 bases separating them. CDR1 and CDR2 from the germline V gene are SGHVS and FQNEAQ. The CDR3 bases are TGTGCCAGCAGCCTGTTGGGGCAGGGATCCTACGAGCAGTACTTC. It specifies CASSLLGQGSYEQYF.

J is TRBJ1-1 and V is TRBV25-1; D unclear. The CDR3 has 14 amino acids. Trimming cost V 3 bases and J 1 base, with 9 bases left between them. Germline CDR1 and CDR2: MGHDK and SYGVNS. This chain's CDR3 is CASSDRIRNTEAFF. CDR3 DNA: TGTGCCAGCAGTGACCGCATACGGAACACTGAAGCTTTCTTT.

V and J are TRBV19 and TRBJ2-7; perhaps TRBD1 as D (5 bases). Germline lookup yields CDR1 LNHDA and CDR2 SQIVND (reference sequence). V was clipped by 3 bases and J by 2 bases, with 8 bases between them. The CDR3 contains 13 residues. CDR3 nucleotides: TGTGCCAGTAGTATGGGGCGGCCCTACGAGCAGTACTTC. It translates to CASSMGRPYEQYF.

This chain joins TRBV19 and TRBJ2-4, with D perhaps TRBD2 (5 bases). With 5 bases removed from V and 2 bases from J, the gap between germline ends came to 19 bases. Per the germline V gene, CDR1 is LNHDA and CDR2 is SQIVND (reference sequence). The CDR3 loop spans 17 amino acids. This CDR3 reads CASSPRGVPVTKNIQYF. CDR3 nucleotide sequence: TGTGCCAGTAGTCCCCGGGGAGTCCCAGTTACCAAAAACATTCAGTACTTC.

This chain joins TRBV27 and TRBJ2-1, with 11 nucleotides matching TRBD2. This CDR3 has 14 residues. V shed 8 bases and J 5 bases; nucleotides not matched to a gene: 5. CDR1 is MNHEY and CDR2 is SMNVEV in the germline V gene (reference sequence). Here the CDR3 reads CASGIAGGHNEQFF. The CDR3 DNA reads as TGTGCCAGCGGTATAGCGGGGGGGCACAATGAGCAGTTCTTC.

The chain uses TRBV21-1 and TRBJ1-2. TRBV21-1 is given as a pseudogene. The CDR3 contains 16 residues. The CDR3, as DNA: TGTGCCAGCAGCAAACGACCTCAAAGCCTTAACTATGGCTACACCTTC. Translation: CASSKRPQSLNYGYTF.

The gene calls are TRBV19 and TRBJ2-7, with TRBD1 matching 9 bases. J gave up 6 bases and V 5 bases, and 17 bases lay outside the gene matches. Germline V CDR1 and CDR2: LNHDA, SQIVND (reference sequence). This CDR3 comprises 17 residues. CDR3 sequence: CASSPLSSGTGTREQYF. CDR3 nucleotide sequence: TGTGCCAGTAGTCCCCTCTCTTCCGGGACAGGGACACGCGAGCAGTACTTC.

The chain carries TRBV18 and TRBJ1-4; 7 nucleotides match TRBD1. The CDR3 runs to 16 residues. Germline V gives CDR1 KGHSH, CDR2 LQKENI. V was clipped by 3 bases and J by 0 bases; unmatched bases: 4. The CDR3 DNA follows: TGTGCCAGCTCACCGGACAGGTCCACAACTAATGAAAAACTGTTTTTT. As protein: CASSPDRSTTNEKLFF. The complete variable domain, with remaining parts taken from reference TRBV18 and TRBJ1-4, reads NAGVMQNPRHLVRRRGQEARLRCSPMKGHSHVYWYRQLPEEGLKFMVYLQKENIIDESGMPKERFSAEFPKEGPSILRIQQVVRGDSAAYFCASSPDRSTTNEKLFFGSGTQLSVL.

J is TRBJ2-5 and V is TRBV5-1, with TRBD2 as a possible D gene (6 bases). Germline assignment: CDR1 SGHRS and CDR2 YFSETQ. This CDR3 is built from 14 residues. V lost 3 bases and J lost 4, with 13 bases in between. DNA for the CDR3: TGCGCCAGCAGCTCCGGGGGTATAGCAGAGACCCAGTACTTC. Its translation is CASSSGGIAETQYF. Full variable domain (outside the CDR3, taken from reference TRBV5-1 and TRBJ2-5): KAGVTQTPRYLIKTRGQQVTLSCSPISGHRSVSWYQQTPGQGLQFLFEYFSETQRNKGNFPGRFSGRQFSNSRSEMNVSTLELGDSALYLCASSSGGIAETQYFGPGTRLLVL.

The CDR3 region is CASSLRRQDNEQFF. As DNA, the CDR3 is TGTGCCAGCAGTTTACGGAGACAGGACAATGAGCAGTTCTTC. The rearrangement links TRBV27 to TRBJ2-1; TRBD1 is a possible D gene (6 bases). Germline loops: CDR1 MNHEY, CDR2 SMNVEV (reference sequence). This CDR3 has 14 residues. V dropped 2 bases and J dropped 5 bases, with 10 bases sitting between them.

The chain carries TRBV4-1 and TRBJ2-5; 11 bases fit TRBD2. The junction had 3 bases not matched to a gene; V was cut back by 1 base and J by 2 bases. The CDR3 totals 16 residues. Per the germline V gene, CDR1 is MGHRA and CDR2 is YSYEKL. The CDR3 nucleotides read TGCGCCAGCAGCCAAGCGACTAGCGGGGCTCAAGAGACCCAGTACTTC. Residues: CASSQATSGAQETQYF.

The rearrangement joins TRBV4-1 to TRBJ2-6; no definite D call. V was shortened by 4 bases and J by 0 bases, with 4 bases between the two germline ends. This CDR3 is built from 14 residues. CDR1 and CDR2 (germline): MGHRA, YSYEKL. CDR3 amino acids: CASSRDSGANVLTF. CDR3 sequence (DNA): TGCGCCAGCAGCCGGGACTCTGGGGCCAACGTCCTGACTTTC.

The chain has TRBV9 and TRBJ1-1; a weak D match, TRBD1 (5 bases). The V and J ends lost 0 bases and 0 bases respectively, with 9 bases between them. CDR3 size: 15 residues. CDR1 and CDR2 (germline): SGDLS, YYNGEE. CDR3 sequence reads: CASSVEGRVNTEAFF. The CDR3 DNA follows: TGTGCCAGCAGCGTAGAGGGCAGGGTGAACACTGAAGCTTTCTTT.

The CDR3 spells CASSPGGDQPQHF. Written as DNA, the CDR3 is TGTGCCAGTAGTCCAGGGGGAGATCAGCCCCAGCATTTT. V is TRBV19 and J is TRBJ1-5; 7 bases are shared with TRBD1. In germline, CDR1 is LNHDA, CDR2 SQIVND (reference sequence). This CDR3 has 13 residues. Unmatched junction bases numbered 3, after V lost 5 bases and J lost 5 bases.